One sample yielded the 26 T cell receptor beta chains listed below, sequenced in a study of tumor and adjacent non-tumor tissue in lung cancer. Three rounds of nested PCR, following a modified ARM-PCR protocol, produced the TCRbeta library. TCRdb passed the multiplex PCR reads through MiXCR, listing each CDR3 protein once. The sample yields about 100,000 distinct CDR3 sequences, about 60% seen once. This sample's RNA came from whole unsorted tissue. More than 3 cm separated this lung sample from the edge of the tumor. Input material: distant non-tumor lung tissue. These receptors came from a man aged 30 to 39 with non-small cell lung cancer.

A remark on this clonotype: A read error may produce the germline difference seen at one junction end. This chain uses TRBV11-2 with TRBJ2-7; TRBD2 agrees at 8 bases. The CDR3 is 15 residues long. CDR1 and CDR2 (germline): SGHAT, FQNNGV. The CDR3 protein is CAISTPGTRYHEQYF. The DNA of the CDR3 is TGTGCCATCAGCACCCCCGGGACTAGGTACCACGAGCAGTACTTC.

This clonotype was detected only once. Just one base apart from a much larger clone, this may be a read error. The chain recombines TRBV6-2 or TRBV6-3 with TRBJ2-5, with TRBD2 identical over 9 bases. This CDR3 comprises 14 residues. V shed 7 bases and J 5 bases; nucleotides not matched to a gene: 8. Germline V gives CDR1 MNHEY, CDR2 SVGEGT. In nucleotides, the CDR3 is TGTGCCAGCAAGAGAAGCGGGGGGACGGAGACCCAGTACTTC. This gives the protein CASKRSGGTETQYF.

A remark on this clonotype: The final CDR3 position lacks the conserved phenylalanine or tryptophan, pointing to a likely read error. The chain recombines TRBV6-2 or TRBV6-3 with TRBJ1-1; no firm D call. The germline CDR1 and CDR2 sequences are MNHEY and SVGEGT. The length of the CDR3 is 12 residues. V dropped 2 bases and J dropped 8 bases, with 9 bases sitting between them. Written as DNA, the CDR3 is TGTGCCAGCAGTTACGCAGTGGGGGAAGCTTTCTCT. As protein: CASSYAVGEAFS.

In the case of this clonotype: Given the absence of the conserved phenylalanine or tryptophan at the CDR3 end, a read error is likely. The CDR3: CTSSLPVRETQYL. DNA of the CDR3: TGTACCAGCAGTTTGCCGGTCCGGGAGACCCAGTACCTC. J is TRBJ2-5 and V is TRBV12-3 or TRBV12-4, with D unresolved. The CDR3 contains 13 residues.

Of note for this clonotype: The junction differs from germline at one of its ends, possibly a read error. CDR3 in DNA: TGCAGTGCCCGCCGCGGGGGAGGGACTGAAGCTTCCTTT. The encoded protein is CSARRGGGTEASF. The rearrangement links TRBV20-1 to TRBJ1-1; the D gene is possibly TRBD1 (5 bases). The CDR3 has 13 residues. The germline CDR1 and CDR2 sequences are DFQATT and SNEGSKA (reference sequence).

The rearrangement links TRBV24-1 to TRBJ2-3; no clear D gene. Trimming pared 11 bases from V and 2 bases from J, leaving 13 bases between. Germline V gene lookup returns CDR1 KGHDR and CDR2 SFDVKD. This CDR3 has 13 amino acids. CDR3 DNA: TGTGCCATCAGAGATTCTACCACAGATACGCAGTATTTT. This codes for CAIRDSTTDTQYF.

A note on this clonotype: One end of the junction fails to match germline, which may point to a read error. V gene TRBV5-1 combines with J gene TRBJ2-4, with 8 bases lining up with TRBD2. CDR1 and CDR2 (germline): SGHRS, YFSETQ. The CDR3 length is 15 residues. DNA of the CDR3: TGCACCAGCAGTGGTAGCGGGGCCATGGAAAACATTCAGTACTTC. Amino acid sequence: CTSSGSGAMENIQYF. The variable domain in full, with the rest retrieved from reference TRBV5-1 and TRBJ2-4, is KAGVTQTPRYLIKTRGQQVTLSCSPISGHRSVSWYQQTPGQGLQFLFEYFSETQRNKGNFPGRFSGRQFSNSRSEMNVSTLELGDSALYLCTSSGSGAMENIQYFGAGTRLSVL.

Notes on this clonotype: This likely comes from a read error, as the CDR3 has no conserved phenylalanine or tryptophan at its end. DNA of the CDR3: TGTGCAAGCAGCTTAGAGTCCACCGGGACTCGGGAGCAGTACTCT. Amino acids: CASSLESTGTREQYS. The rearrangement links TRBV11-1 to TRBJ2-7; possible D gene TRBD2, 6 bases. The CDR3 loop spans 15 amino acids. In germline, CDR1 is SGHAT, CDR2 FQDESV (reference sequence).

As concerns this clonotype: At one of its ends the junction is not consistent with the germline gene, which may arise from a read error. J is TRBJ2-5 and V is TRBV20-1, with 10 bases aligning to TRBD2. The CDR3 has 16 amino acids. The germline V gene encodes CDR1 DFQATT and CDR2 SNEGSKA (reference sequence). CDR3 in DNA: TGCTGTGCTAAGGGCGTTCTAGCGGGGGACGTGGGGACCCAGTACTTC. This encodes CCAKGVLAGDVGTQYF.

This clonotype appeared a few times. A much larger clonotype is one base distant, so this may be a read error. The chain links TRBV6-2 or TRBV6-3 to TRBJ1-5; D call uncertain. The CDR3 is 13 residues long. V was cut by 11 bases and J by 5 bases, with 16 bases left in between. The V gene's germline CDR1 is MNHEY and CDR2 SVGEGT. The DNA of the CDR3 is TGTGCCTGTCTCGGACGGACCCATCAGCCCCAGCATTTT. Translation: CACLGRTHQPQHF.

Worth noting for this clonotype: One end of the junction varies from germline; a read error may be responsible. This chain connects TRBV11-2 to TRBJ2-5; 8 bases line up with TRBD2. From germline, CDR1 is SGHAT and CDR2 FQNNGV. This CDR3 region has 16 residues. For the CDR3, the DNA is TGTGCCAGCAGCGCGGGGGTGGGACTAGAAGGAGAGACCCAGAACTTC. It is translated as CASSAGVGLEGETQNF.

As regards this clonotype: Likely a read error: the CDR3 ends without its conserved phenylalanine or tryptophan. The DNA is left out, because the CDR3 cannot be placed on it with certainty; the CDR3 is given as TCRdb lists it. The chain couples TRBV6-6 to TRBJ1-2; the DNA was not used to check the table's D call, TRBD1. CDR1 is MNHNY and CDR2 is SVGAGI in the germline V gene (reference sequence). The CDR3 is made up of 12 amino acids, end residues included. The CDR3 loop is CASSPRGYGYAL.

Note on this clonotype: A much larger clone sits a single nucleotide away, making a read error possible. The chain carries TRBV4-2 and TRBJ2-1; 8 nucleotides match TRBD2. The germline CDR1 and CDR2 sequences are LGHNA and YNFKEQ. This CDR3 has 18 residues. J was trimmed by 2 bases and V by 4 bases; bases with no gene match: 13. This CDR3 is CASSRGCSRRGAYNEQFF. CDR3 nucleotides: TGTGCCAGCAGCCGGGGGTGCTCAAGGCGGGGGGCCTACAATGAGCAGTTCTTC.

Ten or more counts support this clonotype. As the CDR3 is not closed by the conserved phenylalanine or tryptophan, this likely results from a read error. The chain couples TRBV11-2 to TRBJ2-7; no firm D call. V was clipped by 3 bases and J by 1 base, with 13 bases between them. The CDR3 is made up of 15 amino acids. The germline CDR1 and CDR2 sequences are SGHAT and FQNNGV. CDR3 sequence (DNA): TGTGCCAGCAGCTTCTACAAAAATAGTTCCTACGAGCAGTACTTA. This codes for CASSFYKNSSYEQYL.

In regard to this clonotype: Relative to the germline gene, one junction end is altered; a read error may explain this. The chain employs TRBV5-1 and TRBJ2-1; D unresolved. The CDR3 extends over 14 amino acids. CDR1 SGHRS and CDR2 YFSETQ come from the germline V gene. This CDR3 reads CASSSGDHDNDQFF. The DNA of the CDR3 is TGCGCCAGCAGTTCTGGGGATCACGACAATGATCAGTTCTTC.

Notes on this clonotype: One end of the junction varies from germline; a read error may be responsible. The rearrangement links TRBV12-3 or TRBV12-4 to TRBJ2-3, with D maybe TRBD1 (6 bases). The better agreement between TRBJ1-5 and the DNA end casts doubt on the J call. CDR3 size: 16 residues. The DNA for the CDR3 is TGTGTCAGCAGTCCGCTACAGCGGGGGGGCACAGATACGCAGCATTTT. It specifies CVSSPLQRGGTDTQHF.

In its sample, this clonotype was seen many times. The chain is built from TRBV20-1 and TRBJ1-1; no firm D call. V was trimmed by 0 bases and J by 7 bases, leaving 12 bases between them. The CDR3 has 13 residues. Germline lookup yields CDR1 DFQATT and CDR2 SNEGSKA (reference sequence). CDR3 sequence (DNA): TGCAGTGCTAGAGATAAGACTGGAGTTGAAGCTTTCTTT. This codes for CSARDKTGVEAFF.

This clonotype was seen many times. The rearrangement joins TRBV10-3 to TRBJ2-7; D might be TRBD2 (6 bases). The ends were cut back, 4 bases at V and 5 bases at J, with 12 bases in the middle. The CDR3 has 13 residues. Germline V gene lookup returns CDR1 ENHRY and CDR2 SYGVKD. The CDR3 DNA follows: TGTGCCATCAGTGTCGGGCGCGGGGACGAGCAGTACTTC. Its protein is CAISVGRGDEQYF.

This clonotype has just one count. A junction end diverges from the germline sequence, so it may reflect a read error. This chain links TRBV6-2 or TRBV6-3 with TRBJ1-3; perhaps TRBD1 as D (6 bases). Per germline, CDR1 MNHEY and CDR2 SVGEGT. This CDR3 is 17 amino acids long. CDR3 coding DNA: TGTGCCAGCAATTGGGACACTCGAGGCTACTCTGGATACACCATATATTTT. Amino acids: CASNWDTRGYSGYTIYF.

The V and J genes are TRBV29-1 and TRBJ2-5, with a tentative D call TRBD1 (6 bases). Germline V gene data show CDR1 as SQVTM and CDR2 as ANQGSEA. CDR3 size: 14 residues. Here the CDR3 DNA reads TGCGGCATTGTGGACACAGGGAATGAAGAGACCCAGTACTTC. Its protein is CGIVDTGNEETQYF.

The table lists this clonotype with a few counts. Germline is not matched at one junction end, which may reflect a read error. The V call is TRBV11-2, the J call TRBJ2-5, with D maybe TRBD2 (5 bases). This CDR3 spans 15 amino acids. Germline-derived CDR1 and CDR2 are SGHAT and FQNNGV. This chain's CDR3 is CASSLGGLAQEAQYF. The CDR3 DNA sequence: TGTGCCAGCAGCTTAGGAGGGCTGGCGCAAGAGGCCCAGTACTTC. The complete variable domain, with remaining parts taken from reference TRBV11-2 and TRBJ2-5, reads EAGVAQSPRYKIIEKRQSVAFWCNPISGHATLYWYQQILGQGPKLLIQFQNNGVVDDSQLPKDRFSAERLKGVDSTLKIQPAKLEDSAVYLCASSLGGLAQEAQYFGPGTRLLVL.

Notes on this clonotype: A much larger clone lies a single base off, so this may be a read error. The chain uses TRBV4-1 and TRBJ2-3, with D perhaps TRBD1 or TRBD2 (6 bases each). The CDR3 totals 16 residues. Germline V lookup: CDR1 MGHRA, CDR2 YSYEKL. V lost 1 base and J lost 2, with 13 bases in between. The CDR3 nucleotides read TGCGCCAGCAGCCAAGTTGTAGGGGGGTACACAGATACGCAGTATTTT. This sequence encodes CASSQVVGGYTDTQYF.

Comments on this clonotype: This could be a read error, since a much larger clone is one nucleotide away. The chain combines TRBV20-1 with TRBJ1-1; 9 positions match TRBD1. The CDR3 has 12 amino acids. The V gene's germline CDR1 is DFQATT and CDR2 SNEGSKA (reference sequence). The J segment lost 12 bases and the V segment lost 6 bases, leaving 11 bases of the junction unmatched. Here the CDR3 DNA reads TGCAGTGCGGAGACAGGGGGGCTCGAATCTTTCTTT. Protein product: CSAETGGLESFF.

About this clonotype: The final CDR3 position lacks the conserved phenylalanine or tryptophan, pointing to a likely read error. It is unclear where the CDR3 begins or ends on the DNA, so no DNA is shown, and the CDR3 is as TCRdb lists it. The chain employs TRBV6-5 and TRBJ1-1; the tabulated D call, TRBD1, remains unverified against the DNA. The CDR3 numbers 14 amino acids, ends counted. From germline, CDR1 is MNHEY and CDR2 SVGAGI. The CDR3 protein is CASSSQNLQVVAIS.

Comments on this clonotype: One base away lies a much larger clone, so this may be a sequencing read error. This sequence joins TRBV20-1 and TRBJ2-3; the D gene is possibly TRBD1 (5 bases). Germline V gives CDR1 DFQATT, CDR2 SNEGSKA (reference sequence). The CDR3 runs 15 residues. CDR3 nucleotide sequence: TGCAGTGCTAGAGATTGGGCGGCGGACACAGATATGCAGTATTTT. Its translation: CSARDWAADTDMQYF.

Notes on this clonotype: Relative to the germline gene, one junction end is altered; a read error may explain this. The chain combines TRBV7-8 with TRBJ2-7; the D gene is possibly TRBD2 (6 bases). Germline V lookup: CDR1 SGHVS, CDR2 FQNEAQ. The CDR3 is made up of 18 amino acids. The CDR3 DNA reads as TGTTCCAGCAGCCCAGGACCCGAAACCGGGACTTTATCATACGAGCAGTACTTC. This codes for CSSSPGPETGTLSYEQYF.